The subject of this entry is one TCR beta chain. The data were taken from a study of early T cells in non-severe SARS-CoV-2 infection. Study-level information: Sequenced bulk RNA came from whole blood that was unsorted, and chains were unpaired.

TCRdb re-called the 5' RACE reads with MiXCR, one entry per CDR3 protein. The table records roughly 75,000 distinct CDR3 sequences, 16% of them present only once. Sequencing used whole blood. This receptor was identified in an adult who was a healthcare worker with PCR-confirmed SARS-CoV-2 infection or an uninfected control (not recorded which).

The CDR3 DNA reads TGTGCCAGCAGCTTAAACGGCAACACTGAAGCTTTCTTT. This sequence encodes CASSLNGNTEAFF. The chain recombines TRBV7-3 with TRBJ1-1; D not certain. The CDR3 contains 13 residues. V was trimmed by 1 base and J by 2 bases, leaving 5 bases between them. Germline CDR1 is SGHTA and CDR2 is FQGTGA. Using reference TRBV7-3 and TRBJ1-1 for the parts outside the CDR3, the full variable domain is GAGVSQTPSNKVTEKGKYVELRCDPISGHTALYWYRQSLGQGPEFLIYFQGTGAADDSGLPNDRFFAVRPEGSVSTLKIQRTERGDSAVYLCASSLNGNTEAFFGQGTRLTVV.